This section outlines one T cell receptor beta chain sequence together with its context. Its antigen is undetermined. Libraries were prepared by immunoSEQ multiplex PCR; TCRdb keeps only in-frame clonotypes and omits some of them. Seen here are 6,800 or so clones, over 60% observed once, and the top ten hold roughly 5%. This sample is part of a study of tumor-infiltrating lymphocytes in localized non-small cell lung cancer. Overall study results and limits: TCR sequencing covered a subset of patients with enough tissue. No T-cell fraction difference was seen between IM1 and IM2 tumors. Tumors had more T cell infiltration than uninvolved lung, per TCRbeta sequencing and CD3 counts. Each assay used a separate piece of the same tissue.

The length of the CDR3 is 15 residues. Germline CDR1 MNHEY, CDR2 SMNVEV (reference sequence). The V end lost 2 bases, the J end lost 7 bases, and 15 bases lay between the germline ends. Sequencing was performed on uninvolved lung tissue not adjacent to the tumor. The chain is built from TRBV27 and TRBJ1-5; possibly TRBD1 for D (6 bases). The TCR originated in a human donor with non-small cell lung cancer. The CDR3 spells CASSLVWGAGQPQHF. CDR3 nucleotides: TGTGCCAGCAGTTTAGTCTGGGGGGCAGGACAGCCCCAGCATTTT.